This T cell receptor beta chain was identified during a study of T cells in tuberculosis. Study-wide background: IGRA-negative adolescents, IGRA-positive adolescents with latent tuberculosis and adults with active tuberculosis formed this South African cohort. Study-wide points: GEM motif frequencies gave less than 75% accuracy; the GMM repertoire gave roughly 86%. Active tuberculosis alpha repertoires lay closer to GMM-specific TCRs than controls'.

As for this clone: Its cognate antigen is unknown.

The method was immunoSEQ multiplex PCR; TCRdb's version includes in-frame clones alone and lacks a portion of them. The data show about 32,000 clones, with around 94% seen just once and 6.5% to 8% held by the top ten. Latent tuberculosis screening used tuberculin skin test and IGRA at entry. Germline CDR1 SGHVS, CDR2 FQNEAQ. J was trimmed by 4 bases and V by 1 base; bases with no gene match: 10. The length of the CDR3 is 19 residues. The sequence was collected from a donor aged 10-35 years with latent tuberculosis or without tuberculosis infection. Material: PBMCs. The chain uses TRBV7-8 and TRBJ2-1, with 13 bases aligning to TRBD2. CDR3 loop: CASSLEGWTSGSWYNEQFF. CDR3 DNA sequence: TGTGCCAGCAGCTTAGAAGGTTGGACTAGCGGGAGCTGGTACAATGAGCAGTTCTTC.